The sequence of this TCR beta chain was determined in a study of beta chain features in type 1 diabetes. Study context: Patients and healthy donors were similar in age, gender and cell yields.

The CDR3 is made up of 12 amino acids. Germline V gene sequence: CDR1 SGHRS, CDR2 YFSETQ. This clone was detected only a few times. Its antigen is unknown. Study results and limitations: Type 1 diabetes patients had moderately but significantly shorter TCRB CDR3s in all four CD4+ subsets. Equally in patients and controls, PCR might preferentially amplify shorter templates.

The whole isolated RNA underwent reverse transcription, so sequencing captured expressed TCRB transcripts. Clones were sequenced by immunoSEQ multiplex PCR, and TCRdb holds only the in-frame ones, with some missing. Among around 280,000 clones listed, about 15% were seen once. Every single donor gave one heparinised blood draw, and these averaged about 120 mL. In all sorted populations, purity surpassed 95%. This receptor was taken from a man between 18 and 35 years old with type 1 diabetes. The sample was naive CD4+ T cells from blood. The rearrangement uses TRBV5-1 and TRBJ2-5; no definite D call. The last part of the DNA fits TRBJ2-7 better; the J call may be wrong. The DNA of the CDR3 is TGCGCCAGCAGCTTGGGGAACTACGAGCAGTACTTC. Translation: CASSLGNYEQYF.